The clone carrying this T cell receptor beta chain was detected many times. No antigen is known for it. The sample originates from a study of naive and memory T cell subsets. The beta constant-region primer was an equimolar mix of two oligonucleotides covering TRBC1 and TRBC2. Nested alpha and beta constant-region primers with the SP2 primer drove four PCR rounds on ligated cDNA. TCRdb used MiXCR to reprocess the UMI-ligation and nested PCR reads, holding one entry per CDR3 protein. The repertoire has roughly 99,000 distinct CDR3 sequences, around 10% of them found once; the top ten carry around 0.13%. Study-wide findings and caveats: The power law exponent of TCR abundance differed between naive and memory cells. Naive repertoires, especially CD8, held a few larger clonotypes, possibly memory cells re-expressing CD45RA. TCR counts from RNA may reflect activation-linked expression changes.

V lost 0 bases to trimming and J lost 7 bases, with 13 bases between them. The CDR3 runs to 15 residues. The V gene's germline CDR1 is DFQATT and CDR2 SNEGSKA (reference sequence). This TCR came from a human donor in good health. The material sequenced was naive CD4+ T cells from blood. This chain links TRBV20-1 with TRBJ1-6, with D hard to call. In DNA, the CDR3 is TGCAGTGCTAGAGATGGCACCAGGAGAAATTCACCCCTCCACTTT. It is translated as CSARDGTRRNSPLHF.